One TCR beta chain is described in this entry. Its antigen is unknown. Here immunoSEQ multiplex PCR was the method, and the copy in TCRdb shows in-frame clones only, minus some. The table records some 70,000 clones, roughly 90% of them present only once. The data were obtained in a study of OX40 agonist ivuxolimab in advanced cancers. Study-wide background: In this cohort, patients received ivuxolimab, an agonistic anti-OX40 (CD134) antibody. A diagnosis of hepatocellular carcinoma, melanoma, renal cell or head and neck cancer was present in dose-escalation patients. Study results and limitations: Both blood CD4+ and CD8+ T cells showed clonal growth by week 6 at 0.1 to 3.0 mg/kg.

The CDR3 totals 20 residues. Germline assignment: CDR1 LNHDA and CDR2 SQIVND (reference sequence). The chain recombines TRBV19 with TRBJ1-3, with TRBD2 matching 13 bases. The DNA end is more similar to TRBJ2-2, so the J call may be wrong. This sequence originates from an adult with an advanced solid tumor such as melanoma, head and neck, liver or kidney cancer. Sequencing was performed on CD4+ or CD8+ T cells sorted from blood, taken in a trial of the OX40 agonist ivuxolimab. The CDR3 bases are TGTGCCAGTAGTAGACCCCCACCACTAGCGGGAGGGACGAACACCGGGGAGCTGTTTTTT. Encoded protein: CASSRPPPLAGGTNTGELFF.